A single T cell receptor beta chain is shown here with its context. This record belongs to a study of control samples from healthy donors and cancer patients. Trimming removed 2 bases at V and 6 bases at J, with 6 bases between. The CDR3 totals 12 residues. CDR1 MNHNS and CDR2 SASEGT come from the germline V gene. Using immunoSEQ multiplex PCR, the repertoire was profiled, and TCRdb retains in-frame clones only, with some absent. The sample yields roughly 130,000 clones, roughly 90% seen once. The TCR sequence derives from a young man in good health. The sample comprised blood. V gene TRBV6-1 combines with J gene TRBJ2-3; no clear D. CDR3 in amino acids: CASSEIRDTQYF. CDR3 nucleotide sequence: TGTGCCAGCAGTGAAATCAGGGATACGCAGTATTTT.